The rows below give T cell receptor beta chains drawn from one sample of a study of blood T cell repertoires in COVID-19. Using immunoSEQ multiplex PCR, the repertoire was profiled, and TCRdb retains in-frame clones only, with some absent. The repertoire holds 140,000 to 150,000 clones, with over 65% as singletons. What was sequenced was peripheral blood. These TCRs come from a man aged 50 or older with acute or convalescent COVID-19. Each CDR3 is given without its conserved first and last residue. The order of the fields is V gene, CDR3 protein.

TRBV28,ASSLIGRGQGGYT
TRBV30,AWREAGTGGERNYGYT
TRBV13,ASSPLPGQGLLGTEAF
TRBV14,ASSRTAVNSPLH
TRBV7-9,ASSRSGTGELF
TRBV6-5,ASSRPGTGAYEQY
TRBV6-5,ASTSGGAADTQY
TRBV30,AWSRGSEYGYT
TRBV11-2,ASSSTSGTGKNIQY
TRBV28,ASSAPGQGGGYGYT
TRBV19,ASSTAGDGQPQH
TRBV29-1,SVEGQVGNTIY
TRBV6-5,AIGQTNTEAF
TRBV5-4,ASNEGQVYNEQF
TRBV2,ASRSGQANYEQY
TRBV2,ASSDSHSNQPQH
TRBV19,ASSKIPGQGADGYT
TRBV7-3,ASSPDRLEEKLF
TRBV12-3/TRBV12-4,ASSGATNEKLF
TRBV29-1,SVADRDGNRAEAF
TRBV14,ASSQAWSQETQY
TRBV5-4,ASSLAGNSPLH
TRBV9,ASSSLGTAKAETQY
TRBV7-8,ASSLTQGAGELF
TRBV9,ASSAYSGGAHLQQETQY
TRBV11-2,ASSATGGSGYGYT
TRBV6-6,ASSYKGADTGELF
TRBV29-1,SVASRTAQETQY
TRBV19,ASSPLIGGRAKNIQY
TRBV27,ASSQGGETQY
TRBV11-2,ASTVTGGTEAF
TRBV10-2,ASSGAGGYGYT
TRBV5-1,ASSYGGGPEDTQY
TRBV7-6,ASSPPGTAYEQY
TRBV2,ASILAGGHGTDTQY
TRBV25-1,ASSEAVSNTGELF
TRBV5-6,ASSLMLGGEQY
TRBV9,ASSVGRSDEKLF
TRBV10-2,ASRGPGEGSGANVLT
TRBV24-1,ATSGDSGGPPYEQY
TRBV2,ASSGRGTSGNTIY
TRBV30,AWSGAQGNQPQH
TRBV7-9,ASSFRTGKGNTEAF
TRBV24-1,ATSDPRLAGQANNEQF
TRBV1,TSSQEDSENTEAF
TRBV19,ASSIVSLPPFSYEQY
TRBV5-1,ASSGQAIGTEAF
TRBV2,ASKAGTANEKLF
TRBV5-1,ASRLQGQETQY
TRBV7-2,ASSFERVGANVLT
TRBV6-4,ASSDRGGYT
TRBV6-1,ASSEGTSGGTLAKNIQY
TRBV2,ASKQGFYGTEAF
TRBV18,ASSPYSGSYNEQF
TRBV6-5,ASRLTGMEGELF